This entry describes one TCR beta chain. Data came from immunoSEQ multiplex PCR; TCRdb stores just in-frame clones and leaves some out. The profile shows 250,000 or so clones, roughly 90% of them singletons. The data were taken from a study of blood T cell repertoires in COVID-19. Germline CDR1 is KGHSH and CDR2 is LQKENI. V dropped 6 bases and J dropped 5 bases, with 19 bases sitting between them. This CDR3 comprises 15 residues. Donors were grouped by their self-reported clinical history. Specimen: PBMCs or T cells enriched from blood (not recorded which). The source is a man aged 35 to 55 who had been exposed to COVID-19. The chain has TRBV18 and TRBJ1-2, with D possibly being TRBD1 (5 bases). This CDR3 reads CASSLQDRTPYGYTF. CDR3 nucleotides: TGTGCCAGCTCCCTACAGGATCGGACACCTTATGGCTACACCTTC.